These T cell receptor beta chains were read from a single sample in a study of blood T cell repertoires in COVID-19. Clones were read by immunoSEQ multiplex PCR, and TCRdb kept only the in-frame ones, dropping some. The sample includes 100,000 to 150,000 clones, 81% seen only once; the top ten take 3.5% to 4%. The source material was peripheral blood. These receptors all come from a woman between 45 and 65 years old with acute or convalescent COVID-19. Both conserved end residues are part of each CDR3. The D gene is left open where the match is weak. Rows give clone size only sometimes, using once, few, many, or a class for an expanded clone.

CDR3nt: TGTGCCAGCAGTTACACCCGGGACAGGGGCTACGAGCAGTACTTC; CDR3aa: CASSYTRDRGYEQYF; v_gene: TRBV6-5; abundance: -; j_gene: TRBJ2-7; d_gene: TRBD1
CDR3nt: TGTGCCAGCAGCCCAACCTATGGAAACACCATATATTTT; CDR3aa: CASSPTYGNTIYF; v_gene: TRBV7-2; abundance: -; j_gene: TRBJ1-3; d_gene: -
CDR3nt: TGCAGCGCCGCGGGACTAGCGGGAGTTTTGACTAATGAGCAGTTCTTC; CDR3aa: CSAAGLAGVLTNEQFF; v_gene: TRBV29-1; abundance: -; j_gene: TRBJ2-1; d_gene: TRBD2
CDR3nt: TGTGCCAGCAGTCTACCCCTGACAGGGGGGTACGAGCAGTACTTC; CDR3aa: CASSLPLTGGYEQYF; v_gene: TRBV28; abundance: once; j_gene: TRBJ2-7; d_gene: TRBD1
CDR3nt: TGTGCCAGCAGCGTAGGACAAAAGAACACTGAAGCTTTCTTT; CDR3aa: CASSVGQKNTEAFF; v_gene: TRBV9; abundance: once; j_gene: TRBJ1-1; d_gene: -
CDR3nt: TGTGCCAGCAGCGTAGCCCAGGGGCTAAATGAAAAACTGTTTTTT; CDR3aa: CASSVAQGLNEKLFF; v_gene: TRBV9; abundance: -; j_gene: TRBJ1-4; d_gene: -
CDR3nt: TGCAGCGTTGAGAATCCGGGAGGTGGCCTGTTTTTT; CDR3aa: CSVENPGGGLFF; v_gene: TRBV29-1; abundance: once; j_gene: TRBJ1-4; d_gene: -
CDR3nt: TGTGCCAGCAGCTTGGCAGGGAACGGAGAGACCCAGTACTTC; CDR3aa: CASSLAGNGETQYF; v_gene: TRBV5-4; abundance: -; j_gene: TRBJ2-5; d_gene: -
CDR3nt: TGTGCCAGCAGCGCGGGGGGATCCCAGCCCCAGCATTTT; CDR3aa: CASSAGGSQPQHF; v_gene: TRBV25-1; abundance: -; j_gene: TRBJ1-5; d_gene: -
CDR3nt: TGTGCCACCAGCAGAGATGGTGGGAACAGGGACGAGCAGTACTTC; CDR3aa: CATSRDGGNRDEQYF; v_gene: TRBV15; abundance: -; j_gene: TRBJ2-7; d_gene: -
CDR3nt: TGTGCCAGTAGTATACCAAGCCCCGTCCCCTATGGCTACACCTTC; CDR3aa: CASSIPSPVPYGYTF; v_gene: TRBV19; abundance: -; j_gene: TRBJ1-2; d_gene: -
CDR3nt: TGTGCCAGCAGTCAGGGAGGGGCGAACACTGAAGCTTTCTTT; CDR3aa: CASSQGGANTEAFF; v_gene: TRBV5-4; abundance: -; j_gene: TRBJ1-1; d_gene: -
CDR3nt: TGTGCCAGCAGCGCCGGGGGAGGGTCGGGCACTGAAGCTTTCTTT; CDR3aa: CASSAGGGSGTEAFF; v_gene: TRBV9; abundance: few; j_gene: TRBJ1-1; d_gene: -
CDR3nt: TGTGCCAGCAGTTATTACGGACAGGGCGCTGAAGCTTTCTTT; CDR3aa: CASSYYGQGAEAFF; v_gene: TRBV6-5; abundance: -; j_gene: TRBJ1-1; d_gene: TRBD1
CDR3nt: TGTGCCAGCAGCAGTGGAGGGCTTAGGGAGACCCAGTACTTC; CDR3aa: CASSSGGLRETQYF; v_gene: TRBV2; abundance: -; j_gene: TRBJ2-5; d_gene: -
CDR3nt: TGTGCCAGCAGCTTAGGGGAGGGCGGCGGATCAGATACGCAGTATTTT; CDR3aa: CASSLGEGGGSDTQYF; v_gene: TRBV7-9; abundance: -; j_gene: TRBJ2-3; d_gene: TRBD2
CDR3nt: TGTGCCAGCAGCTTAGACAGGAACACTGAAGCTTTCTTT; CDR3aa: CASSLDRNTEAFF; v_gene: TRBV7-3; abundance: -; j_gene: TRBJ1-1; d_gene: -
CDR3nt: TGTGCCAGCAGCCAAACTCCGGGACAGAACTATGGCTACACCTTC; CDR3aa: CASSQTPGQNYGYTF; v_gene: TRBV13; abundance: -; j_gene: TRBJ1-2; d_gene: TRBD1
CDR3nt: TGTGCCAGCAGCTGGTCTAGCGGGGGTTTGGATTACGAGCAGTACTTC; CDR3aa: CASSWSSGGLDYEQYF; v_gene: TRBV5-4; abundance: -; j_gene: TRBJ2-7; d_gene: TRBD2
CDR3nt: TGTGCCAGTAGTGTCAAAACTAACTATGGCTACACCTTC; CDR3aa: CASSVKTNYGYTF; v_gene: TRBV19; abundance: -; j_gene: TRBJ1-2; d_gene: -
CDR3nt: TGTGCCAGCAGCTGGACTAGCGGGGGGCCAGATACGCAGTATTTT; CDR3aa: CASSWTSGGPDTQYF; v_gene: TRBV7-3; abundance: few; j_gene: TRBJ2-3; d_gene: TRBD2
CDR3nt: TGCGCCAGCAGCCTTACACCTTCGAACACCGGGGAGCTGTTTTTT; CDR3aa: CASSLTPSNTGELFF; v_gene: TRBV5-1; abundance: -; j_gene: TRBJ2-2; d_gene: -
CDR3nt: TGTGCCAGCAGTTTGACAGTCGAGACCCAGTACTTC; CDR3aa: CASSLTVETQYF; v_gene: TRBV28; abundance: -; j_gene: TRBJ2-5; d_gene: -
CDR3nt: TGTGCCAGCAGTTTAGGGGGGGCAGGTGAAAAACTGTTTTTT; CDR3aa: CASSLGGAGEKLFF; v_gene: TRBV28; abundance: -; j_gene: TRBJ1-4; d_gene: -
CDR3nt: TGCGCCAGCAGTCTCGCGGGAGCGCAGTATTTT; CDR3aa: CASSLAGAQYF; v_gene: TRBV5-1; abundance: -; j_gene: TRBJ2-3; d_gene: TRBD2
CDR3nt: TGTGCCAGCAGGGTGACAGGGGCAAGTTCACCCCTCCACTTT; CDR3aa: CASRVTGASSPLHF; v_gene: TRBV2; abundance: -; j_gene: TRBJ1-6; d_gene: TRBD1
CDR3nt: TGTGCCATCAGTGAGTCGAGAACAGGGGAGACCCAGTACTTC; CDR3aa: CAISESRTGETQYF; v_gene: TRBV10-3; abundance: -; j_gene: TRBJ2-5; d_gene: -
CDR3nt: TGTGCCAGCAGTTTATCGGCAGGGATTACCTACGAGCAGTACTTC; CDR3aa: CASSLSAGITYEQYF; v_gene: TRBV27; abundance: -; j_gene: TRBJ2-7; d_gene: -
CDR3nt: TGTGCCAGCAGCTTAGGCACAGCCAGGGATACGCAGTATTTT; CDR3aa: CASSLGTARDTQYF; v_gene: TRBV7-9; abundance: -; j_gene: TRBJ2-3; d_gene: -